The 10 T cell receptor beta chains in this list originate from one sample, sequenced in a study of immune heterogeneity within non-small cell lung tumors. Bulk tumor genomic DNA constituted the template, at around 600 ng per sample. While surgery was under way, several biopsies spaced far apart were taken per primary tumor. It was patients with untreated, newly diagnosed non-small cell lung cancer who underwent curative surgery. Amplifying TCR beta CDR3 involved multiplex PCR carried out with 32 V and 13 J primers. Each CDR3 protein gets one entry after TCRdb re-called the multiplex PCR reads with MiXCR. The sample lists some 5,000 distinct CDR3 sequences; more than 25% were seen once. Sequencing was performed on lung tumor tissue. The origin of the receptors is a woman in her 50s with non-small cell lung cancer.

This sequence joins TRBV27 and TRBJ2-7; 8 bases line up with TRBD1. The CDR3 runs to 16 residues. Germline CDR1 reads MNHEY; CDR2 reads SMNVEV (reference sequence). The J segment lost 1 base and the V segment lost 5 bases, leaving 10 bases of the junction unmatched. The CDR3: CASSGFTGGSSYEQYF. CDR3 sequence (DNA): TGTGCCAGCAGTGGCTTCACAGGGGGGTCATCCTACGAGCAGTACTTC.

The chain has TRBV6-2 or TRBV6-3 and TRBJ2-1; D is perhaps TRBD2 (6 bases). This CDR3 region has 14 residues. Germline CDR1 MNHEY, CDR2 SVGEGT. V was cut by 6 bases and J by 0 bases, with 9 bases left in between. CDR3 loop: CASSQEGSYNEQFF. Written as DNA, the CDR3 is TGTGCCAGCAGCCAGGAGGGCTCCTACAATGAGCAGTTCTTC.

V is TRBV10-3 and J is TRBJ1-4; tentative D call: TRBD1 (5 bases). Germline CDR1 ENHRY, CDR2 SYGVKD. Trimming took 3 bases from V and 4 from J, leaving 9 bases between them. The CDR3 is 14 residues long. The CDR3 bases are TGTGCCATCAGTGAAGGGACCGGTAATGAAAAACTGTTTTTT. As protein: CAISEGTGNEKLFF.

Turning to this clonotype: Given a much more abundant clone one base away, this may be a read error. Because it lacks the conserved phenylalanine or tryptophan at the end, this CDR3 is likely a read error. This chain connects TRBV30 to TRBJ1-1; D gene uncertain. Germline CDR1 is GTSNPN and CDR2 is SVGIG (reference sequence). V gave up 3 bases and J gave up 3 bases, with 11 bases separating them. This CDR3 has 13 residues. Here the CDR3 DNA reads TGTGCCTGGAGCTTACAGAGACACACTGAAGCTTTCCTT. Residues: CAWSLQRHTEAFL.

Of note for this clonotype: This may be a read error, as it is one base from a much larger clone. The chain uses TRBV18 and TRBJ2-5, with TRBD2 as a possible D gene (5 bases). CDR1 and CDR2 (germline): KGHSH, LQKENI. V dropped 1 base and J dropped 6 bases, with 12 bases sitting between them. The CDR3 has 14 amino acids. The CDR3: CASSPLGGRQTQYF. CDR3 bases: TGTGCCAGCTCACCACTGGGCGGGCGACAGACCCAGTACTTC. The full variable domain, completed using reference TRBV18 and TRBJ2-5, is NAGVMQNPRHLVRRRGQEARLRCSPMKGHSHVYWYRQLPEEGLKFMVYLQKENIIDESGMPKERFSAEFPKEGPSILRIQQVVRGDSAAYFCASSPLGGRQTQYFGPGTRLLVL.

This clonotype is labeled medium-sized. The J gene is TRBJ1-5, the V gene TRBV28; 7 bases are a match to TRBD1. CDR1 is MDHEN, CDR2 SYDVKM, per germline. V shed 10 bases, J shed 6 bases, and the junction held 6 bases outside the gene matches. The length of the CDR3 is 12 residues. The CDR3, as DNA: TGTGCCACGCAGGGGGAAGGTCAGCCCCAGCATTTT. Its translation is CATQGEGQPQHF. The full variable domain, rest sourced from reference TRBV28 and TRBJ1-5, is DVKVTQSSRYLVKRTGEKVFLECVQDMDHENMFWYRQDPGLGLRLIYFSYDVKMKEKGDIPEGYSVSREKKERFSLILESASTNQTSMYLCATQGEGQPQHFGDGTRLSIL.

Sample share makes this clonotype medium-sized. The chain employs TRBV6-5 and TRBJ2-2; no firm D call. Germline CDR1 reads MNHEY; CDR2 reads SVGAGI. The CDR3 is 16 residues long. V lost 2 bases, J lost 5 bases, and 15 bases lay in between. Written as DNA, the CDR3 is TGTGCCAGCAGTTACGACGCGACAATGCTAACCGGGGAGCTGTTTTTT. Its protein product is CASSYDATMLTGELFF.

The chain uses TRBV5-8 and TRBJ2-5, with TRBD2 matching 7 bases. The CDR3 contains 17 residues. With V trimmed by 2 bases and J by 5 bases, 15 bases remained unmatched. CDR1 and CDR2 (germline): SGHTS, YDEGEE. The CDR3: CASSFNPPAGKGETQYF. CDR3 bases: TGTGCCAGCAGCTTCAACCCCCCAGCGGGAAAAGGGGAGACCCAGTACTTC.

As for this clonotype: Possible read error: a much larger clone is one base away. J is TRBJ1-6 and V is TRBV12-3 or TRBV12-4; D unclear. This CDR3 spans 17 amino acids. V was trimmed by 2 bases and J by 2 bases, leaving 13 bases between them. The CDR3 loop is CASSLRAWLTYNSPLHF. The CDR3 DNA reads as TGTGCCAGCAGTTTACGAGCATGGTTGACCTATAATTCACCCCTCCACTTT.

In regard to this clonotype: The junction differs from germline at one of its ends, possibly a read error. This chain connects TRBV20-1 to TRBJ2-3; D gene uncertain. CDR1 DFQATT and CDR2 SNEGSKA come from the germline V gene (reference sequence). This CDR3 is 12 amino acids long. Here the CDR3 DNA reads TGCAGTGCTAGTGAAGGCACAGATACGCAGTGTTTT. Its protein product is CSASEGTDTQCF.